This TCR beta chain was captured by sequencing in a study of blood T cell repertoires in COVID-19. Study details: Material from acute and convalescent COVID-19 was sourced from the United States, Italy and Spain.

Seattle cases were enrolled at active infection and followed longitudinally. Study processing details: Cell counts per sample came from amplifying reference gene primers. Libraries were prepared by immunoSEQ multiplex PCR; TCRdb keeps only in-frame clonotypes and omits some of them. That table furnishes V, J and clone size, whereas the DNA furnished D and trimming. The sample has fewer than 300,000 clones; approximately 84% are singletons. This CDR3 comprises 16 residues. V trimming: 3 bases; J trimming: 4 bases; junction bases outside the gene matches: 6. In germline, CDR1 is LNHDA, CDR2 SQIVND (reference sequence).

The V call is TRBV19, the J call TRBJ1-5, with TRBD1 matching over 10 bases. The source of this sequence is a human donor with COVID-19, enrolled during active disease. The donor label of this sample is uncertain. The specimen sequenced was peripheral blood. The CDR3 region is CASSMTGTGANQPQHF. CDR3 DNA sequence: TGTGCCAGTAGTATGACCGGGACAGGGGCAAATCAGCCCCAGCATTTT.